The 16 T cell receptor beta chains reported below all come from one sample, sequenced in a study of T cell repertoires in cytomegalovirus infection. TCRdb passed the reads through MiXCR, listing each CDR3 protein once. Of around 550,000 distinct CDR3 sequences in the sample, roughly 29% were seen once. Sample: PBMCs. Receptor source: a human donor in good health (CMV status not recorded). Some clones in this sample may be carry-over from other donors' samples.

Worth noting for this clonotype: A much larger clone differs by one base, so this may be a read error. The chain recombines TRBV7-6 with TRBJ2-5; no definite D call. The CDR3 sequence is 14 residues long. Germline V gene data show CDR1 as SGHVS and CDR2 as FNYEAQ. V was cut by 5 bases and J by 2 bases, with 12 bases left in between. For the CDR3, the DNA is TGTGCCAGCAGCCCCCGGGTTACGCAAGAGACCCAGTACTTC. It specifies CASSPRVTQETQYF.

CDR3 protein: CASSPQTAYYEQFF. CDR3 DNA: TGTGCCAGCAGCCCTCAGACAGCGTACTATGAGCAGTTCTTC. The gene calls are TRBV7-2 and TRBJ2-1; a possible D gene is TRBD1 (5 bases). Germline CDR1 is SGHTA and CDR2 is FQGNSA. This CDR3 spans 14 amino acids. V was clipped by 5 bases and J by 8 bases, with 16 bases between them.

The gene calls are TRBV7-6 and TRBJ2-1; D might be TRBD2 (5 bases). This CDR3 spans 17 amino acids. V was cut by 0 bases and J by 6 bases, with 18 bases left in between. The V gene's germline CDR1 is SGHVS and CDR2 FNYEAQ. CDR3 residues: CASSLAGAVTRPNEQFF. CDR3 DNA sequence: TGTGCCAGCAGCTTAGCGGGAGCGGTAACTCGCCCCAATGAGCAGTTCTTC.

The chain employs TRBV30 and TRBJ2-1; tentatively, D is TRBD2 (5 bases). The CDR3 length is 14 residues. Germline CDR1 and CDR2: GTSNPN and SVGIG (reference sequence). Trimming stripped 4 bases from V and 8 bases from J, with 18 bases between. Here the CDR3 DNA reads TGTGCCTGGATCCCCCCAAGCGGCCTTTATGAGCAGTTCTTC. Translated: CAWIPPSGLYEQFF.

The V and J genes are TRBV7-8 and TRBJ1-5; 7 positions agree with TRBD1. Trimming took 1 base from V and 2 from J; bases not matched to a gene: 5. The germline V gene has CDR1 SGHVS and CDR2 FQNEAQ. This CDR3 region has 16 residues. The CDR3 region is CASSLGQGLRNQPQHF. CDR3 nucleotide sequence: TGTGCCAGCAGCTTAGGACAGGGTCTGCGCAATCAGCCCCAGCATTTT.

This clonotype was counted between two and nine times. The chain couples TRBV4-3 to TRBJ1-2; tentative D call: TRBD1 (6 bases). Germline values: CDR1 LGHNA, CDR2 YSLEER. V was pared by 2 bases and J by 8 bases, with 12 bases between. The CDR3 covers 13 residues. The DNA for the CDR3 is TGCGCCAGCAGCCAATCGGCAGGACAGGGCTACACCTTC. It translates to CASSQSAGQGYTF.

The chain combines TRBV28 with TRBJ1-1, with 8 bases aligning to TRBD1. V trimming: 7 bases; J trimming: 5 bases; junction bases outside the gene matches: 12. This CDR3 is 15 amino acids long. In germline, CDR1 is MDHEN, CDR2 SYDVKM. The CDR3 protein is CASTRDQGALTEAFF. Written as DNA, the CDR3 is TGTGCCAGCACCCGTGACCAGGGGGCTTTGACTGAAGCTTTCTTT.

This clonotype showed up many times. The rearrangement joins TRBV6-2 or TRBV6-3 to TRBJ2-2; 10 bases agree with TRBD2. V shed 3 bases and J 6 bases; nucleotides not matched to a gene: 4. The germline gives CDR1 MNHEY, CDR2 SVGEGT. The CDR3 sequence is 15 residues long. CDR3 amino acids: CASSYGTSEAGELFF. The CDR3 DNA reads as TGTGCCAGCAGTTATGGGACTAGCGAAGCCGGGGAGCTGTTTTTT.

This rearrangement joins TRBV30 to TRBJ1-1; D is ambiguous. CDR3 length equals 14 residues. The germline V gene encodes CDR1 GTSNPN and CDR2 SVGIG (reference sequence). Trimming took off 3 bases at V and 0 bases at J, with 11 bases between the two ends. In DNA form, the CDR3 reads TGTGCCTGGAGCCCCGGCAGGTTGAACACTGAAGCTTTCTTT. Translation gives CAWSPGRLNTEAFF.

This clonotype was counted a few times. This chain uses TRBV4-1 with TRBJ2-1; D gene unclear. The CDR3 runs 15 residues. Germline CDR1 MGHRA, CDR2 YSYEKL. Trimming took 0 bases from V and 2 from J, leaving 8 bases between them. CDR3 residues: CASSQDAPTYNEQFF. CDR3 DNA: TGCGCCAGCAGCCAAGACGCACCGACCTACAATGAGCAGTTCTTC.

The chain recombines TRBV11-2 with TRBJ2-7, with D uncertain. V was pared by 0 bases and J by 1 base, with 10 bases between. Looked up from germline, CDR1 is SGHAT and CDR2 is FQNNGV. This CDR3 is built from 15 residues. The CDR3 reads CASSLDSKMSYEQYV. In nucleotides, the CDR3 is TGTGCCAGCAGCTTAGACAGTAAGATGTCCTACGAGCAGTACGTC.

This clonotype was counted between two and nine times. The chain couples TRBV5-5 to TRBJ2-5; D is uncertain. Germline V CDR1 and CDR2: SGHKS, YYEKEE (reference sequence). With 0 bases removed from V and 5 bases from J, the gap between germline ends came to 8 bases. CDR3 size: 13 residues. CDR3 protein: CASSLALHETQYF. The CDR3 DNA is TGTGCCAGCAGCTTGGCTTTGCATGAGACCCAGTACTTC.

This clonotype was observed a few times. The chain combines TRBV4-1 with TRBJ1-2; possibly TRBD1 for D (5 bases). The CDR3 has 14 amino acids. Trimming left V 1 base short and J 2 bases short, with 8 bases between. Germline lookup yields CDR1 MGHRA and CDR2 YSYEKL. CDR3 loop: CASSQVTGNYGYTF. The CDR3 nucleotides read TGCGCCAGCAGCCAAGTCACAGGCAACTATGGCTACACCTTC.

This clonotype was counted a few times. The chain links TRBV6-5 to TRBJ2-7; 8 bases line up with TRBD1. Per germline, CDR1 MNHEY and CDR2 SVGAGI. This CDR3 is built from 15 residues. V shed 5 bases and J 3 bases; nucleotides not matched to a gene: 9. The CDR3 bases are TGTGCCAGCAGTCCTCAGGGGGCCCCTCTCTACGAGCAGTACGTC. Protein: CASSPQGAPLYEQYV.

This clonotype was found many times. The chain carries TRBV7-8 and TRBJ2-7; perhaps TRBD1 as D (6 bases). The CDR3 consists of 14 residues. In germline, CDR1 is SGHVS, CDR2 FQNEAQ. V was shortened by 3 bases and J by 7 bases, with 16 bases between the two germline ends. The CDR3 loop reads CASSLGQGGEEQYV. The CDR3 DNA follows: TGTGCCAGCAGCTTGGGCCAAGGGGGTGAAGAGCAGTACGTC.

This clonotype was recorded at least ten times. The rearrangement links TRBV6-1 to TRBJ1-5; D is possibly TRBD1 (6 bases). V was pared by 1 base and J by 3 bases, with 16 bases between. The CDR3 has 17 residues. CDR1 and CDR2 (germline): MNHNS, SASEGT. The CDR3 spells CASSEGGRGKYNQPQHF. CDR3 nucleotide sequence: TGTGCCAGCAGTGAAGGGGGGCGCGGTAAATACAATCAGCCCCAGCATTTT.